One sample yielded the 4 T cell receptor beta chains listed below, sequenced in a study of blood T cell repertoires in COVID-19. Profiled with immunoSEQ multiplex PCR; TCRdb holds only in-frame clones, not every one. The repertoire consists of more than 95,000 clones, with about 80% occurring once and the leading ten covering 3.5% to 4%. Sequenced sample: peripheral blood. The receptor source for this set is a woman between 45 and 65 years old with acute or convalescent COVID-19.

The J gene is TRBJ1-6, the V gene TRBV11-2, with no clear D. V lost 2 bases and J lost 7, with 9 bases in between. Germline CDR1 reads SGHAT; CDR2 reads FQNNGV. The CDR3 has 14 amino acids. CDR3 sequence: CASSLTPVNSPLHF. Written as DNA, the CDR3 is TGTGCCAGCAGCTTAACGCCGGTGAATTCACCCCTCCACTTT. Variable domain in full (rest from reference TRBV11-2 and TRBJ1-6): EAGVAQSPRYKIIEKRQSVAFWCNPISGHATLYWYQQILGQGPKLLIQFQNNGVVDDSQLPKDRFSAERLKGVDSTLKIQPAKLEDSAVYLCASSLTPVNSPLHFGNGTRLTVT.

The V call is TRBV15, the J call TRBJ1-2; TRBD1 agrees at 9 bases. Trimming cost V 0 bases and J 7 bases; bases outside gene matches: 6. Germline assignment: CDR1 LNHNV and CDR2 YYDKDF (reference sequence). This CDR3 has 15 amino acids. The CDR3, as DNA: TGTGCCACCAGCAGAGAAGGGACAGGGACCATTGGCTACACCTTC. Residues: CATSREGTGTIGYTF.

V usage is TRBV28 and J usage is TRBJ2-2, with TRBD2 as a possible D gene (5 bases). Germline CDR1 MDHEN, CDR2 SYDVKM. The CDR3 sequence is 15 residues long. Deletions cut 6 bases from V and 1 base from J, with 12 bases between. CDR3 loop: CASRVTRENTGELFF. The CDR3 coding sequence is TGTGCCAGCAGGGTCACGAGGGAGAACACCGGGGAGCTGTTTTTT.

In DNA form, the CDR3 reads TGTGCCAGCAGCCAAGCAGGGACAGGGAACTATGGCTACACCTTC. This sequence encodes CASSQAGTGNYGYTF. V is TRBV14 and J is TRBJ1-2; TRBD1 matches 9 bases. V was clipped by 1 base and J by 2 bases; unmatched bases: 2. From germline, CDR1 is SGHDN and CDR2 FVKESK. This CDR3 is built from 15 residues.